The present TCR beta chain was sequenced within a study of identical twins. Study outcomes and limitations: Where out-of-frame alpha sequences were twin-shared, they showed excess low generation probability.

The CDR3 loop spans 14 amino acids. This clonotype came up a few times. Its specificity is not known. Through template switching, a universal primer site was introduced, and the cDNA contained unique molecular identifiers. TCRdb re-analysed the 5' RACE reads in MiXCR, keeping a single row per CDR3 protein. In the table there are roughly 1.6 million distinct CDR3 sequences, about 30% of which are singletons. Sequenced: cord blood. This sequence was found in a newborn girl in good health. V gene TRBV12-3 or TRBV12-4 combines with J gene TRBJ2-7; 7 bases are shared with TRBD1. The J call may be incorrect, as the DNA end agrees better with TRBJ2-5. The CDR3 DNA follows: TGTGCCAGCAGCCGGGGACAGCTGGGGGAGACCCAGTACTTC. This gives the protein CASSRGQLGETQYF.